This TCR beta chain was obtained from a study of T-cell memory formation after mild COVID-19. The 5'RACE method, run with constant-segment primers, produced TCR alpha and TCR beta cDNA libraries (carrying sample barcodes and UMIs). TCRdb re-called the 5' RACE reads with MiXCR, one entry per CDR3 protein. The profile shows about 560,000 distinct CDR3 sequences, 20% to 25% of them singletons. Remarks on this clonotype: What it recognizes is unknown.

The CDR3 has 14 amino acids. Trimming removed 0 bases at V and 6 bases at J, with 12 bases between. Per the germline V gene, CDR1 is SGHRS and CDR2 is YFSETQ. Study findings and constraints: A subset of responding clones appeared in pre-infection memory, suggesting cross-reactive memory joined. Shrinking CD4+ clones resided mostly in CM and EM, and CD8+ ones in EMRA. Day 15 to 85 contracting clones showed balanced CD4/CD8; later expanders leaned CD4+.

The receptor was isolated from an adult woman who had mild COVID-19 (a few samples of this study predate the infection). Cell type and time point are not known. The gene calls are TRBV5-1 and TRBJ1-2, with TRBD1 as a possible D gene (5 bases). Material: PBMCs or a T cell subset sorted from them (not recorded which). CDR3 bases: TGCGCCAGCAGCTTGGAGGGCAGGGAGGATGGCTACACCTTC. Its translation is CASSLEGREDGYTF.